This T cell receptor beta chain was captured in a study of cytomegalovirus exposure and HLA in healthy donors. Study outcomes and limitations: It was 150 to 200 TCR beta chains that were listed as cytomegalovirus-associated.

60 Vbeta and 13 Jbeta primers were used in PCR. The repertoire was sequenced with immunoSEQ multiplex PCR; TCRdb's copy has only in-frame clones and lacks some. This table has about 210,000 clones, about 83% appearing once. A note on this clone: Antigen unknown.

The receptor was isolated from a woman between 50 and 59 years old in good health and CMV-seropositive. The specimen was PBMCs.

The CDR3 DNA reads as TGTGCCAGCAGCTTGCCGACAGGCTATTACGAGCAGTACTTC. This encodes CASSLPTGYYEQYF. This sequence joins TRBV5-8 and TRBJ2-7; tentative D call: TRBD1 (6 bases). The CDR3 runs to 14 residues. V was clipped by 1 base and J by 4 bases, with 12 bases between them. The germline V gene encodes CDR1 SGHTS and CDR2 YDEGEE.